The entry below gives a single TCR beta chain sequence along with its context. Its antigen is unknown. No much larger clone is present one base from it, and per-base qualities are unavailable. In light of the paper, this sample's time point label describes: patch test 1, 2 weeks after DPC sensitization. What the treatment or condition label conveys for this sample: therapeutic diphenylcyclopropenone sensitization with weekly scalp DPC. At every patch-test visit, the blood draw took place before the patch test was put on. Patients were eligible if aged 18 to 70, diagnosed with alopecia and judged suitable for DPC therapy, and pregnant patients were excluded. Unfractionated whole blood was collected in Tempus Blood RNA tubes, and total RNA was extracted from that blood. The data were obtained in a study of human T cells and chemical hapten exposure (dated by TCRdb to the early 2020s). Notes on the research overall: For sensitization, 2% DPC in acetone was applied to an approximately 2 cm by approximately 2 cm area of upper inner arm skin. Throughout the roughly 25-week study period, patients were also given weekly therapeutic DPC doses on the scalp. Patch testing was performed on the upper back with Finn chambers containing 0.01% DPC, and the patch tests were scored after 6 days according to International Contact Dermatitis Research Group standards. Most of the patients in the cohort were female, and the cohort covered alopecia areata with under or over 50% scalp involvement, alopecia totalis and alopecia universalis. The libraries were sequenced as a pool, and the TCR yield per sample differed mostly because of small variations in library volumes within the pool. The study tracked peripheral blood TCR repertoire changes in vivo during primary and secondary sensitization to the hapten diphenylcyclopropenone (DPC) in alopecia patients. Blood samples were taken from patients before sensitization (week 0) and then at 2, 6 and about 24 weeks after DPC sensitization. Twenty-nine alopecia patients gave blood for TCR sequencing at one to four time points (pre-sensitization, 2, 6 and 24 weeks).

Libraries were constructed by RACE. The data were produced on a NextSeq 500. During library preparation, unique molecular identifiers were attached to individual cDNA molecules so that TCRs could be counted in a quantitative, reproducible way. Both TCR alpha and TCR beta chains were sequenced from each blood RNA sample. As for the original processing: A median of about 89,000 TCRs per sample was observed, with a range of roughly 20,000 to 750,000. V, J and CDR3 annotation of the TCR reads was performed with the Decombinator software suite. For the PS versus PT1 abundance plots, all samples were subsampled to the same number of TCRs (28,000). Expanded TCRs were defined as absent before sensitization and observed at least eight times at the 2-week time point. TCRdb applied fastp at Q25 and MiXCR to the public reads, then kept only in-frame beta chains. Identical CDR3 proteins give one entry, which carries the most common genes and DNA. TCRdb's processing, not the authors' own work, is the source of the V and J calls. A total of 300,000 to 400,000 distinct CDR3 sequences appear in this sample, around 7% of them only once. The top ten hold roughly 8% of the sample.

Results and caveats for the whole study, not just this receptor: Repeated subsampling changed both the strength of the expansion versus patch-test correlation and the threshold at which the correlation became significant. Because all patients had alopecia, a presumed autoimmune disease, the immune response of the patients might differ from that of healthy individuals. Significantly more large CDR3 similarity clusters were formed by expanded TCRs than by pre-sensitization or healthy control sets, consistent with antigen-driven responses. Patch test score was positively correlated with the number of PT1 expanded TCRs, with significance at thresholds 8, 16 and 32 but not at 4. The number of TCRs above 1 in 1000 frequency did not change with DPC sensitization; there was no evidence of global repertoire structure alterations.

Reading from cysteine to phenylalanine, the CDR3 counts 14 amino acids. Only the CDR3 DNA is retained, 42 bases long and in frame from the first base. Taken from the germline V gene, the CDR1 and CDR2 loops are KGHSH and LQKENI. At the junction V is shortened by 3 bases and J by 3 bases, with 9 bases in between. The rearrangement combines TRBV18 with TRBJ2-1; TRBD2 might be the D gene, on 5 matching bases. The sequence was collected from a young woman with alopecia areata. Some clones in this sample may be carry-over from other donors' samples. Sequenced material: whole blood, taken in connection with sensitization to the hapten diphenylcyclopropenone (DPC). In nucleotide form, the sequence is TGTGCCAGCTCACCCTCCCGGGACTACAATGAGCAGTTCTTC. It translates to CASSPSRDYNEQFF.